This entry describes one T cell receptor (beta chain). As yet, its antigen is unknown. CDR1 and CDR2 (germline): SQVTM, ANQGSEA. Trimming stripped 5 bases from V and 7 bases from J, with 11 bases between. The CDR3 is made up of 12 amino acids. The data derive from a study of T cells in localized non-small cell lung cancer. Study-level results: Analysis by sequencing included only one tumor region, so heterogeneity remains possible. Uninvolved adjacent lung had higher T cell clonality than tumor and all other tissues. When the top 100 tumor clones were examined, a median approximately 60 of them also appeared in the adjacent lung, which was paired and uninvolved.

Clones were sequenced by immunoSEQ multiplex PCR, and TCRdb holds only the in-frame ones, with some missing. The sample shows some 32,000 clones, 90% to 95% of them seen only once. The rearrangement uses TRBV29-1 and TRBJ2-2; TRBD2 might be the D (6 bases). The sequence was obtained from a woman aged 40-69 years with stage I lung adenocarcinoma. Specimen: peripheral blood, collected before any cancer treatment. The CDR3 loop is CSVPGVVGELFF. The DNA of the CDR3 is TGCAGCGTTCCGGGAGTGGTCGGGGAGCTGTTTTTT.